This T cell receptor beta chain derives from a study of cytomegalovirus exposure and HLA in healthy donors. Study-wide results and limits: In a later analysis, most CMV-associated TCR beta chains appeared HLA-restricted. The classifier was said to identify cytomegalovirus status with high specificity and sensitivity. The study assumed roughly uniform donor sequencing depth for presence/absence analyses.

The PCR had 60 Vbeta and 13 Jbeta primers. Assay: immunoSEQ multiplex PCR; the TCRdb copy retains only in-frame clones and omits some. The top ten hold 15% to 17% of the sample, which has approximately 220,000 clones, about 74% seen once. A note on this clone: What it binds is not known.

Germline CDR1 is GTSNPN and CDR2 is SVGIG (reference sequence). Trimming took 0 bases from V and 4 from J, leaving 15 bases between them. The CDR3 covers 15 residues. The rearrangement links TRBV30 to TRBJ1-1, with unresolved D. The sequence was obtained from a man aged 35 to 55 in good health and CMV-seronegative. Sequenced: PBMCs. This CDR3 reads CAWSVLPIPGTEAFF. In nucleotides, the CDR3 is TGTGCCTGGAGTGTACTGCCCATACCGGGCACTGAAGCTTTCTTT. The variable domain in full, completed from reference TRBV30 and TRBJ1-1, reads SQTIHQWPATLVQPVGSPLSLECTVEGTSNPNLYWYRQAAGRGLQLLFYSVGIGQISSEVPQNLSASRPQDRQFILSSKKLLLSDSGFYLCAWSVLPIPGTEAFFGQGTRLTVV.